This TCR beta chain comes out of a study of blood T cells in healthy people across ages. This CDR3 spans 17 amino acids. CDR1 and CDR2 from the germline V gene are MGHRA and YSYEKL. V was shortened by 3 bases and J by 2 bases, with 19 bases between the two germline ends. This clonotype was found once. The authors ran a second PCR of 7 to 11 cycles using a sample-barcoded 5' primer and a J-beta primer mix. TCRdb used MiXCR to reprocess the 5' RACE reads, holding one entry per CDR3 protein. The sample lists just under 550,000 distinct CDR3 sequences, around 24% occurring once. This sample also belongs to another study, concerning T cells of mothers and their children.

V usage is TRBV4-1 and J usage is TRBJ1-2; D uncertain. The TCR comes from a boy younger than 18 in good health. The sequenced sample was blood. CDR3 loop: CASSHPTRTGPNYGYTF. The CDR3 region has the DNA TGCGCCAGCAGCCATCCCACCCGGACTGGGCCAAACTATGGCTACACCTTC.